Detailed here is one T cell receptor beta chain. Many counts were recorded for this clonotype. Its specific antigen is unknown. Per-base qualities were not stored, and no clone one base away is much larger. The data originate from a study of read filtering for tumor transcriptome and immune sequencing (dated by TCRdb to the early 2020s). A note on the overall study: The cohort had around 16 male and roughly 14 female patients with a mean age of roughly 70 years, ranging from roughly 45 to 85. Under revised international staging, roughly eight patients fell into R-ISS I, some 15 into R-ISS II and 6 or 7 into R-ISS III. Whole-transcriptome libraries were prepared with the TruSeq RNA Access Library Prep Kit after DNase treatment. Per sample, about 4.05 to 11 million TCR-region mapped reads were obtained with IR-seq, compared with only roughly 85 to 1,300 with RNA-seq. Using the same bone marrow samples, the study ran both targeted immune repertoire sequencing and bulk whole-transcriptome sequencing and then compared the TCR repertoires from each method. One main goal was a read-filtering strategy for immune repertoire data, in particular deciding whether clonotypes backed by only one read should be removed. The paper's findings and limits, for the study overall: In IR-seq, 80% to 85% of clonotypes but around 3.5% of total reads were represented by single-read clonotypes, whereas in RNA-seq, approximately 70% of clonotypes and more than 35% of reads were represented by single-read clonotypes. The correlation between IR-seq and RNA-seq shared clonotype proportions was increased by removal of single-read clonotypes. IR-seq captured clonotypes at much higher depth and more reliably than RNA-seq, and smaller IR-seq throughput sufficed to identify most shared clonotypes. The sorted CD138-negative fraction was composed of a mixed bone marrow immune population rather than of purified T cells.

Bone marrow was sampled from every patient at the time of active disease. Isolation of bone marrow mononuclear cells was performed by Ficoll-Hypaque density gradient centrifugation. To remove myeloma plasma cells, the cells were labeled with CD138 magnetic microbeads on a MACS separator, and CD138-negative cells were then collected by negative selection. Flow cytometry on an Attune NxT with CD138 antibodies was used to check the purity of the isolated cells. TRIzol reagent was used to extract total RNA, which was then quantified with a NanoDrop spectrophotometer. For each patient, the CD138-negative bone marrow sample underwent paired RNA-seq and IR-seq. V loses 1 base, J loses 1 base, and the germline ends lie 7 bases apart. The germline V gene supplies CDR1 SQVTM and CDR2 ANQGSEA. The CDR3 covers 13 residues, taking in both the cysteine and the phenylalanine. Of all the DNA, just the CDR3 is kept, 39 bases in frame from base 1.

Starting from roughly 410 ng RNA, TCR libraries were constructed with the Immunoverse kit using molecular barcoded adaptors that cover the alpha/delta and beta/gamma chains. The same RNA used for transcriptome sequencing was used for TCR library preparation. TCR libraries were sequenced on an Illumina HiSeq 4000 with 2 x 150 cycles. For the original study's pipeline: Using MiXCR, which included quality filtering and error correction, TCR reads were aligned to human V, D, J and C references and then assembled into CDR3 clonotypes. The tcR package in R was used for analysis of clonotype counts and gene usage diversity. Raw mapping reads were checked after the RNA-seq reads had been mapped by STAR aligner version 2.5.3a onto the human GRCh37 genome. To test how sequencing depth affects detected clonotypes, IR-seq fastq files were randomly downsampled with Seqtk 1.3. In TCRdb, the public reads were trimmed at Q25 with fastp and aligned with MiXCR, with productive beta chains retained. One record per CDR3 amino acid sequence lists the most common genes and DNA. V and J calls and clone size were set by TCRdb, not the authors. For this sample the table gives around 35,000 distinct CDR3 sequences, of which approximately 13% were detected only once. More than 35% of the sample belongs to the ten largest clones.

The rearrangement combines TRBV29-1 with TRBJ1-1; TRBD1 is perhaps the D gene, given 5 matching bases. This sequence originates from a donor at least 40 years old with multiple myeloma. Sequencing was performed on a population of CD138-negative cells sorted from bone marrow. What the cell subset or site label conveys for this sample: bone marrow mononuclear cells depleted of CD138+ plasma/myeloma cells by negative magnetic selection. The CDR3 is CSVEAGQNTEAFF. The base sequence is TGCAGCGTTGAAGCTGGACAGAACACTGAAGCTTTCTTT.